The present TCR beta chain was sequenced within a study of regulatory T cells in long-lasting Graves disease. Findings and caveats of the study: Repertoires from persistent disease leaned toward TRBV28, TRBJ1-2 and TRBJ2-5. Relative to newly diagnosed Graves' patients, persistent ones had lower TCR diversity.

The CDR3 length is 16 residues. V lost 2 bases, J lost 2 bases, and 15 bases lay in between. The germline gives CDR1 MNHEY, CDR2 SMNVEV (reference sequence). CDR3 regions were amplified by Arm-PCR using iRepertoire HTBI primers to build TCR beta libraries. From the multiplex PCR reads, TCRdb called clonotypes with MiXCR, one entry per CDR3 protein. The sample includes hundreds of thousands of distinct CDR3 sequences, 21% of them seen just once. Time point of the sample: persistent/refractory GD, antithyroid drugs over 5 years with positive TRAb. Isolated PBMC RNA provided the starting material for the TCR library. From an endocrinology department in Xi'an, China, came the patients. This clonotype appeared many times. Its antigen is unknown.

The TCR sequence derives from a female donor with Graves disease. The chain joins TRBV27 to TRBJ1-1; tentatively, D is TRBD1 (6 bases). The specimen comprised peripheral blood mononuclear cells (PBMCs), sampled when the disease was refractory, from a patient treated with antithyroid drugs. CDR3 loop: CASSLAVTGVNTEAFF. The CDR3 DNA follows: TGTGCCAGCAGTTTAGCGGTGACAGGAGTTAACACTGAAGCTTTCTTT.